The 30 T cell receptor beta chains presented below share a single source sample, sequenced in a study of regulatory T cells in long-lasting Graves disease. Time point described: persistent/refractory GD, antithyroid drugs over 5 years with positive TRAb. With RNA extracted from PBMCs as input, the TCR library was made. Researchers made TCR beta libraries by using iRepertoire HTBI primers and running Arm-PCR on CDR3 regions. Each CDR3 protein gets one entry after TCRdb re-called the multiplex PCR reads with MiXCR. The data hold 400,000 to 500,000 distinct CDR3 sequences, with 20% to 25% observed a single time. The sample consisted of peripheral blood mononuclear cells (PBMCs), taken when the disease was refractory, from a patient treated with antithyroid drugs. Every receptor here comes from a female donor with Graves disease.

For this clonotype: No conserved phenylalanine or tryptophan ends this CDR3, so it is likely a read error. This sequence joins TRBV5-1 and TRBJ1-1; tentative D call: TRBD1 (5 bases). The germline gives CDR1 SGHRS, CDR2 YFSETQ. CDR3 length: 17 residues. V lost 5 bases, J lost 0 bases, and 20 bases lay in between. In DNA, the CDR3 is TGCGCCAGCAGTTTAACGGGACCCCCGGCTGTGAACACTGAAGCTTTCCTT. Translating it yields CASSLTGPPAVNTEAFL.

This clonotype has ten or more counts. The chain employs TRBV12-3 or TRBV12-4 and TRBJ1-5; D may be TRBD1 (5 bases). The CDR3 consists of 14 residues. V shed 1 base and J shed 11 bases, with 15 bases lying between them. CDR3 in amino acids: CASSLEVGAQAQHF. CDR3 DNA sequence: TGTGCCAGCAGTTTAGAGGTAGGGGCCCAAGCCCAGCATTTT.

This clonotype showed up many times. The chain links TRBV20-1 to TRBJ2-7, with D possibly matching TRBD1 (6 bases). The V end lost 1 base, the J end lost 3 bases, and 13 bases lay between the germline ends. Germline CDR1 is DFQATT and CDR2 is SNEGSKA (reference sequence). The CDR3 totals 14 residues. Here the CDR3 reads CSARGTDRFYEQYF. CDR3 nucleotide sequence: TGCAGTGCTAGAGGGACTGACAGGTTCTACGAGCAGTACTTC.

This clonotype was seen many times. The genes are TRBV6-1 and TRBJ2-5; TRBD1 matches 7 bases. CDR1 is MNHNS and CDR2 is SASEGT in the germline V gene. The V and J ends lost 5 bases and 6 bases, in that order; junction bases with no gene match: 9. The CDR3 is 14 residues long. The CDR3 DNA reads TGTGCCAGCAGTCGACCGACAGGGCCCAAGACCCAGTACTTC. It codes for CASSRPTGPKTQYF.

This clonotype was counted between two and nine times. The V and J genes are TRBV11-2 and TRBJ1-3; D is undetermined. The germline V gene encodes CDR1 SGHAT and CDR2 FQNNGV. The CDR3 spans 15 residues. Trimming took 4 bases from V and 0 from J, leaving 10 bases between them. The CDR3: CASSSSIGSGNTIYF. CDR3 bases: TGTGCCAGCAGCTCGTCCATCGGCTCTGGAAACACCATATATTTT.

This clonotype is medium-sized within its sample. This chain uses TRBV28 with TRBJ2-5; D gene uncertain. The V gene lost 6 bases and the J gene lost 1 base, with 6 bases spanning the gap. The CDR3 runs to 12 residues. In germline, CDR1 is MDHEN, CDR2 SYDVKM. CDR3: CASSLPQETQYF. DNA for the CDR3: TGTGCCAGCAGCTTACCCCAAGAGACCCAGTACTTC.

This clonotype appeared many times. The rearrangement uses TRBV6-2 or TRBV6-3 and TRBJ2-5; D call uncertain. The germline V and J ends were trimmed by 2 bases and 5 bases, with 9 bases remaining between them. The germline gives CDR1 MNHEY, CDR2 SVGEGT. The CDR3 is 13 amino acids. The chain's CDR3 is CASSYESYETQYF. In DNA, the CDR3 is TGTGCCAGCAGTTACGAGAGTTACGAGACCCAGTACTTC.

This clonotype was observed at least ten times. J is TRBJ2-5 and V is TRBV24-1; the D gene is possibly TRBD1 (5 bases). V was cut by 1 base and J by 5 bases, with 10 bases left in between. CDR3 size: 14 residues. Germline assignment: CDR1 KGHDR and CDR2 SFDVKD. In nucleotides, the CDR3 is TGTGCCACCAGTGATTTTGGAGCAGGGGAGACCCAGTACTTC. Translating it yields CATSDFGAGETQYF.

The chain has TRBV20-1 and TRBJ2-7, with D possibly TRBD2 on 6 matching bases. This CDR3 is built from 16 residues. The germline V gene has CDR1 DFQATT and CDR2 SNEGSKA (reference sequence). The ends were cut back, 0 bases at V and 0 bases at J, with 15 bases in the middle. CDR3 nucleotide sequence: TGCAGTGCTAGAGAGGCGGGGTGGCGGAGCTCCTACGAGCAGTACTTC. It is translated as CSAREAGWRSSYEQYF.

This clonotype showed up many times. This sequence joins TRBV28 and TRBJ2-7; D perhaps matches TRBD1 (5 bases). The CDR3 covers 14 residues. The germline V gene encodes CDR1 MDHEN and CDR2 SYDVKM. V lost 5 bases, J lost 1 base, and 12 bases lay in between. The CDR3 DNA follows: TGTGCCAGCAGTGTTGACAGCGTTTCCTACGAGCAGTACTTC. This gives the protein CASSVDSVSYEQYF.

This clonotype appeared a few times. The V call is TRBV7-9, the J call TRBJ1-1; the D is unclear. The germline V and J ends were trimmed by 1 base and 9 bases, with 12 bases remaining between them. Germline loops: CDR1 SEHNR, CDR2 FQNEAQ (reference sequence). CDR3 length: 13 residues. For the CDR3, the DNA is TGTGCCAGCAGCTTAGGCAGCTCGGTCCAAGCTTTCTTT. Translated, it gives CASSLGSSVQAFF.

At least ten counts were recorded for this clonotype. This sequence joins TRBV24-1 and TRBJ2-7; D not resolved. The CDR3 has 14 amino acids. Germline CDR1 reads KGHDR; CDR2 reads SFDVKD. V lost 3 bases and J 5 bases, leaving 13 bases between the germline ends. CDR3 coding DNA: TGTGCCACCAGTGATCCAGTTGTTCGGGACGAGCAGTACTTC. It yields the protein CATSDPVVRDEQYF.

This clonotype came up a few times. This chain uses TRBV11-2 with TRBJ2-7; TRBD2 agrees at 15 bases. The V gene's germline CDR1 is SGHAT and CDR2 FQNNGV. V dropped 5 bases and J dropped 4; count of bases not matched to a gene: 21. This CDR3 has 21 residues. CDR3 residues: CASSPQGRTGLAGGRGYEQYF. The CDR3 DNA sequence: TGTGCCAGCAGCCCTCAGGGGAGAACGGGACTAGCGGGAGGCCGAGGGTACGAGCAGTACTTC.

The rearrangement joins TRBV10-3 to TRBJ1-1; perhaps TRBD1 as D (5 bases). The CDR3 covers 17 residues. Germline-derived CDR1 and CDR2 are ENHRY and SYGVKD. V was cut by 3 bases and J by 0 bases, with 17 bases left in between. CDR3 region: CAISDLGAGSLNTEAFF. As DNA, the CDR3 is TGTGCCATCAGTGACCTCGGGGCGGGGAGCTTGAACACTGAAGCTTTCTTT.

This clonotype appeared a few times. This chain uses TRBV14 with TRBJ2-3, with D maybe TRBD2 (5 bases). Trimming removed 3 bases at V and 4 bases at J, with 8 bases between. The CDR3 is made up of 13 amino acids. Germline-derived CDR1 and CDR2 are SGHDN and FVKESK. This chain's CDR3 is CASSQEVPDTQYF. The DNA for the CDR3 is TGTGCCAGCAGCCAGGAGGTCCCAGATACGCAGTATTTT.

This clonotype appeared many times. The rearrangement joins TRBV28 to TRBJ1-1; weak D call: TRBD1 (5 bases). The CDR3 length is 13 residues. Germline-derived CDR1 and CDR2 are MDHEN and SYDVKM. V was trimmed by 3 bases and J by 6 bases, leaving 11 bases between them. CDR3 loop: CASSFRGFAEAFF. CDR3 DNA: TGTGCCAGCAGTTTCCGGGGGTTTGCTGAAGCTTTCTTT.

The V gene is TRBV11-1, the J gene TRBJ2-3; D is perhaps TRBD2 (5 bases). The CDR3 runs 17 residues. Germline assignment: CDR1 SGHAT and CDR2 FQDESV (reference sequence). The V end lost 5 bases, the J end lost 1 base, and 19 bases lay between the germline ends. For the CDR3, the DNA is TGTGCCAGCAGCCTTCGGACGGACTCAAGGGGCACAGATACGCAGTATTTT. Translated, it gives CASSLRTDSRGTDTQYF.

This clonotype appeared a single time. The rearrangement joins TRBV27 to TRBJ2-5; D gene ambiguous. Per germline, CDR1 MNHEY and CDR2 SMNVEV (reference sequence). V dropped 2 bases and J dropped 1 base, with 11 bases sitting between them. CDR3 length: 15 amino acids. This CDR3 is CASSLGSQPQETQYF. DNA for the CDR3: TGTGCCAGCAGTTTAGGGTCACAACCCCAAGAGACCCAGTACTTC.

The chain couples TRBV20-1 to TRBJ2-3, with D perhaps TRBD2 (6 bases). Looked up from germline, CDR1 is DFQATT and CDR2 is SNEGSKA (reference sequence). Trimming shortened V by 3 bases and J by 2 bases, and 18 bases separated the two germline ends. CDR3 length equals 16 residues. CDR3: CSARGLRRELTDTQYF. Here the CDR3 DNA reads TGCAGTGCTAGGGGCCTACGGCGGGAACTCACAGATACGCAGTATTTT.

There are many counts of this clonotype. The genes are TRBV6-5 and TRBJ2-7; TRBD1 matches at 11 bases. Germline CDR1 is MNHEY and CDR2 is SVGAGI. CDR3 length: 16 residues. Trimming cost V 1 base and J 4 bases; bases outside gene matches: 6. CDR3 coding DNA: TGTGCCAGCAGTTACTTGTTAGGACAGGGGGCGTACGAGCAGTACTTC. Protein product: CASSYLLGQGAYEQYF.

This clonotype was observed a few times. The gene calls are TRBV6-2 or TRBV6-3 and TRBJ1-5; 10 nucleotides agree with TRBD1. CDR3 length: 17 residues. Trimming at V came to 0 bases and at J to 7 bases, leaving 9 bases not matched to a gene. From germline, CDR1 is MNHEY and CDR2 SVGEGT. The CDR3 sequence is CASSYSRGQGSGQPQHF. The CDR3 DNA sequence: TGTGCCAGCAGTTACTCGAGGGGACAGGGGTCAGGGCAGCCCCAGCATTTT.

On this clonotype: It may be a read error: a sequence one base away is much more abundant. The chain joins TRBV28 to TRBJ1-1, with 11 bases aligning to TRBD1. CDR1 is MDHEN and CDR2 is SYDVKM in the germline V gene. This CDR3 is 13 amino acids long. V shed 6 bases, J shed 7 bases, and the junction held 4 bases outside the gene matches. This CDR3 is CASRSGQGDEAFF. The CDR3 DNA reads as TGTGCCAGCAGGTCGGGACAGGGGGATGAAGCTTTCTTT.

This clonotype was detected a few times. The chain is built from TRBV19 and TRBJ1-5; D perhaps matches TRBD1 (5 bases). The CDR3 covers 14 residues. Germline CDR1 reads LNHDA; CDR2 reads SQIVND (reference sequence). Trimming pared 7 bases from V and 7 bases from J, leaving 17 bases between. CDR3 in amino acids: CASTPPGRGQPQHF. The CDR3 DNA sequence: TGTGCCAGTACTCCCCCAGGAAGGGGACAGCCCCAGCATTTT.

The table lists this clonotype with a few counts. The chain couples TRBV6-1 to TRBJ1-5; maybe TRBD1 (5 bases). V gave up 6 bases and J gave up 0 bases, with 18 bases separating them. Germline-derived CDR1 and CDR2 are MNHNS and SASEGT. The CDR3 spans 17 residues. In nucleotides, the CDR3 is TGTGCCAGCAGACCCCGGATAGGGGTGAATAGCAATCAGCCCCAGCATTTT. Residues: CASRPRIGVNSNQPQHF.

This clonotype appeared many times. The chain is built from TRBV28 and TRBJ1-5, with 7 bases lining up with TRBD1. This CDR3 contains 15 residues. J lost 5 bases, V lost 5 bases, and 9 bases had no gene match. In germline, CDR1 is MDHEN, CDR2 SYDVKM. CDR3 coding DNA: TGTGCCAGCAGTCGACAGGGCGCTACACATCAGCCCCAGCATTTT. It codes for CASSRQGATHQPQHF.

This clonotype occurred many times. The chain recombines TRBV12-3 or TRBV12-4 with TRBJ1-1; no reliable D call. V was cut by 5 bases and J by 3 bases, with 13 bases left in between. This CDR3 spans 14 amino acids. The CDR3 DNA reads TGTGCCAGCAGTATAAACCCTTGGGACACTGAAGCTTTCTTT. Protein: CASSINPWDTEAFF.

This clonotype was picked up many times. The J gene is TRBJ2-6, the V gene TRBV2; possibly TRBD1 for D (6 bases). Germline loops: CDR1 SNHLY, CDR2 FYNNEI. The CDR3 contains 13 residues. The germline V and J ends were trimmed by 6 bases and 9 bases, with 12 bases remaining between them. The CDR3, as DNA: TGTGCCAGCAGGACAGGCTGGGTCAACGTCCTGACTTTC. It translates to CASRTGWVNVLTF.

This clonotype was observed at least ten times. The rearrangement joins TRBV12-3 or TRBV12-4 to TRBJ1-1, with D uncertain. This CDR3 contains 11 residues. With 7 bases removed from V and 8 bases from J, the gap between germline ends came to 11 bases. The CDR3 reads CASIGGREAFF. The CDR3 region has the DNA TGTGCCAGCATCGGCGGACGGGAAGCTTTCTTT.

The chain carries TRBV28 and TRBJ2-2; 9 bases fit TRBD1. The CDR3 has 16 amino acids. V dropped 5 bases and J dropped 6; count of bases not matched to a gene: 10. The V gene's germline CDR1 is MDHEN and CDR2 SYDVKM. CDR3 sequence: CASSPAGTGNPGELFF. The CDR3 DNA reads as TGTGCCAGCAGTCCGGCGGGGACAGGGAATCCCGGGGAGCTGTTTTTT.

As regards this clonotype: Relative to the germline gene, one junction end is altered; a read error may explain this. The chain is built from TRBV2 and TRBJ2-1, with 7 bases identical to TRBD2. The CDR3 runs to 15 residues. Looked up from germline, CDR1 is SNHLY and CDR2 is FYNNEI. The CDR3 nucleotides are TGTGCCAACAGTGAGTGGAGCGGGGTATACAATGAGCAGTTCTTC. Amino acids: CANSEWSGVYNEQFF.